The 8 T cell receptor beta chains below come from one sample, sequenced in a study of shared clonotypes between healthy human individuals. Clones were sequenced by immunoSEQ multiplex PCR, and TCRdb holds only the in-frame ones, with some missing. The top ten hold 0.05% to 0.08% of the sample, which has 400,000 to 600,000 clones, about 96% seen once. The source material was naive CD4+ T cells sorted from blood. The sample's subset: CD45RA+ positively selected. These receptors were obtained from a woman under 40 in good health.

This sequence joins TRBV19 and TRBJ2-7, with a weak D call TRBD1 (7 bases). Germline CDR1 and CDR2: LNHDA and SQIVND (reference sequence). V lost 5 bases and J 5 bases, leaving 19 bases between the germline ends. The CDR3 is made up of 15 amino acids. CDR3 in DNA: TGTGCCAGTAGTGATTACAGGGGAGGTCAAGACGAGCAGTACTTC. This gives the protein CASSDYRGGQDEQYF. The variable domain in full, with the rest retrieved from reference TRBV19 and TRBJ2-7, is DGGITQSPKYLFRKEGQNVTLSCEQNLNHDAMYWYRQDPGQGLRLIYYSQIVNDFQKGDIAEGYSVSREKKESFPLTVTSAQKNPTAFYLCASSDYRGGQDEQYFGPGTRLTVT.

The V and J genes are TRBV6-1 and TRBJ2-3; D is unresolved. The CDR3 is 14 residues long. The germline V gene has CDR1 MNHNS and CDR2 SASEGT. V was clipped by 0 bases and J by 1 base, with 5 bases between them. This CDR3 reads CASSEASGTDTQYF. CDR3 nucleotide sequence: TGTGCCAGCAGTGAAGCCAGCGGCACAGATACGCAGTATTTT.

The CDR3 DNA reads as TGTGCCAGCAGCTTCTGGGGGGGCGTTGGTAATTCACCCCTCCACTTT. Encoded protein: CASSFWGGVGNSPLHF. This chain uses TRBV5-6 with TRBJ1-6; perhaps TRBD1 as D (6 bases). Germline V CDR1 and CDR2: SGHDT, YYEEEE. V shed 2 bases and J shed 6 bases, with 15 bases lying between them. This CDR3 is 16 amino acids long.

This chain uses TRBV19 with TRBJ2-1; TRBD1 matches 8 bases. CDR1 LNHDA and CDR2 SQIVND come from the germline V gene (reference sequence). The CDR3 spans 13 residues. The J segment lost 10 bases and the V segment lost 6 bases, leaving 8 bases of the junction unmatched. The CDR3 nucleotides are TGTGCCAGTAGCCCGGACAGGGTGCGGGAGCAGTTCTTC. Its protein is CASSPDRVREQFF.

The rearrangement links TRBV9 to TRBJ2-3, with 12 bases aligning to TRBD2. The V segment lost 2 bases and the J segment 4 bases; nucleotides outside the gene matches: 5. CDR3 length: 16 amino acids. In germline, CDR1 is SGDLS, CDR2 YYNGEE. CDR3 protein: CASSVRTSGTADTQYF. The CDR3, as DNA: TGTGCCAGCAGCGTGCGGACTAGCGGGACCGCAGATACGCAGTATTTT.

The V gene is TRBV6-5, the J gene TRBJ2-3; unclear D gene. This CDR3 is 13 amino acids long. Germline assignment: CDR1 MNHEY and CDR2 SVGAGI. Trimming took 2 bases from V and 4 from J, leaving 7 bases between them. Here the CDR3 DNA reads TGTGCCAGCAGTTACAGGTCGGCAGATACGCAGTATTTT. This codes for CASSYRSADTQYF.

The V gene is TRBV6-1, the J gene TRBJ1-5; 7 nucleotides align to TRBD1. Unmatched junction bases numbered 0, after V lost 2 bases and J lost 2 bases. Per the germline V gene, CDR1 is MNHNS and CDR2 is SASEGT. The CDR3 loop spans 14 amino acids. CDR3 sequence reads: CASSEQGGNQPQHF. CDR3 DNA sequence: TGTGCCAGCAGTGAACAGGGGGGCAATCAGCCCCAGCATTTT.

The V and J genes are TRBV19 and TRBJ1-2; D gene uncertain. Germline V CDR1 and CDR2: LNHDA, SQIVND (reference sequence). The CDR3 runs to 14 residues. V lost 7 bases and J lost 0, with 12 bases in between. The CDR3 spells CASTSGESNYGYTF. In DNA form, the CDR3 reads TGTGCCAGTACCTCAGGAGAATCTAACTATGGCTACACCTTC.